This T cell receptor beta chain was identified in a study of T cells in Graves' hyperthyroidism and ophthalmopathy. There are many counts of this clonotype. Amplification yielded TCR beta CDR3 regions, with RNA transcripts as the source. First-round RT-PCR targeting the TCR CDR3 was performed with the HTBI primer set. One entry per CDR3 protein results from TCRdb running MiXCR on the multiplex PCR reads. Among around 700,000 distinct CDR3 sequences listed, about 17% were seen once. Patients aged 18 to 65 had newly diagnosed hyperthyroidism that had lasted under 2 months. The V gene lost 0 bases and the J gene lost 7 bases, with 13 bases spanning the gap. CDR3 length: 14 amino acids. Germline values: CDR1 SGHAT, CDR2 FQNNGV.

Sequencing used blood. J is TRBJ2-7 and V is TRBV11-2; a weak D match, TRBD1 (6 bases). The receptor's source is a woman between 50 and 59 years old with Graves' hyperthyroidism that later progressed to Graves' ophthalmopathy. The chain's CDR3 is CASSLDPDRSEQYF. DNA for the CDR3: TGTGCCAGCAGCTTAGACCCCGACAGGAGTGAGCAGTACTTC. Supplemented by reference TRBV11-2 and TRBJ2-7, the full variable domain reads EAGVAQSPRYKIIEKRQSVAFWCNPISGHATLYWYQQILGQGPKLLIQFQNNGVVDDSQLPKDRFSAERLKGVDSTLKIQPAKLEDSAVYLCASSLDPDRSEQYFGPGTRLTVT.